What follows are 25 T cell receptor beta chains derived from one specimen sequenced in a study of OX40 agonist ivuxolimab in advanced cancers. TCRdb keeps only in-frame clones here, not all; method: immunoSEQ multiplex PCR. The repertoire holds 35,000 to 40,000 clones, with over 65% as singletons. Sample: CD4+ or CD8+ T cells sorted from blood, taken in a trial of the OX40 agonist ivuxolimab. These receptors all come from an adult with an advanced solid tumor such as melanoma, head and neck, liver or kidney cancer.

This sequence joins TRBV10-1 and TRBJ1-1; D uncertain. V dropped 8 bases and J dropped 1 base, with 11 bases sitting between them. The germline gives CDR1 WNHNN, CDR2 SYGVQD (reference sequence). The CDR3 loop spans 13 amino acids. CDR3 sequence (DNA): TGCGCCAGCCGAGGACGGAAGAACACTGAAGCTTTCTTT. Encoded protein: CASRGRKNTEAFF.

V gene TRBV6-5 combines with J gene TRBJ2-5; 7 positions match TRBD2. J lost 3 bases, V lost 5 bases, and 6 bases had no gene match. Germline lookup yields CDR1 MNHEY and CDR2 SVGAGI. This CDR3 comprises 14 residues. The CDR3 is CASSQPGGKETQYF. DNA for the CDR3: TGTGCCAGCAGTCAGCCCGGGGGGAAAGAGACCCAGTACTTC.

The chain has TRBV6-5 and TRBJ1-5; maybe TRBD1 (6 bases). Germline CDR1 and CDR2: MNHEY and SVGAGI. The V gene lost 2 bases and the J gene lost 0 bases, with 8 bases spanning the gap. The CDR3 is made up of 15 amino acids. The CDR3 bases are TGTGCCAGCAGTTACGGACAGACTAGCAATCAGCCCCAGCATTTT. This sequence encodes CASSYGQTSNQPQHF.

This clone showed up just a few times. The V and J genes are TRBV4-1 and TRBJ1-1, with 10 bases lining up with TRBD1. J gave up 4 bases and V 6 bases, and 5 bases lay outside the gene matches. Germline V CDR1 and CDR2: MGHRA, YSYEKL. This CDR3 comprises 14 residues. The CDR3 region is CASSRDRGATEAFF. The DNA of the CDR3 is TGCGCCAGCAGTCGGGACAGGGGCGCCACTGAAGCTTTCTTT.

The CDR3 bases are TGCGCCAGCAGCCAAGAGTTTAAGGGGGTCCGGGAGACCCAGTACTTC. Its translation is CASSQEFKGVRETQYF. The genes are TRBV4-1 and TRBJ2-5, with D possibly matching TRBD1 (6 bases). Germline CDR1 and CDR2: MGHRA and YSYEKL. The germline V and J ends were trimmed by 0 bases and 5 bases, with 16 bases remaining between them. CDR3 length equals 16 residues.

This chain joins TRBV18 and TRBJ1-2; D call uncertain. Trimming pared 6 bases from V and 3 bases from J, leaving 17 bases between. Germline-derived CDR1 and CDR2 are KGHSH and LQKENI. The CDR3 totals 15 residues. DNA for the CDR3: TGTGCCAGCTCCCCTTCGGCGCAGGCGGACTATGGCTACACCTTC. It encodes CASSPSAQADYGYTF.

The chain joins TRBV18 to TRBJ1-2; 7 nucleotides match TRBD1. V was pared by 1 base and J by 3 bases, with 8 bases of the junction left unmatched. The CDR3 consists of 16 residues. Germline CDR1 reads KGHSH; CDR2 reads LQKENI. This CDR3 is CASSPQGRGQDYGYTF. CDR3 in DNA: TGTGCCAGCTCACCACAAGGGAGGGGGCAAGACTATGGCTACACCTTC.

The rearrangement uses TRBV28 and TRBJ2-5, with 8 bases lining up with TRBD2. Trimming at V came to 3 bases and at J to 1 base, leaving 10 bases not matched to a gene. Germline loops: CDR1 MDHEN, CDR2 SYDVKM. This CDR3 comprises 17 residues. DNA for the CDR3: TGTGCCAGCAGTTTTGGGGCGGGAGGCCCCCTCCAAGAGACCCAGTACTTC. It translates to CASSFGAGGPLQETQYF.

The rearrangement links TRBV27 to TRBJ1-6; 7 positions match TRBD1. Germline-derived CDR1 and CDR2 are MNHEY and SMNVEV (reference sequence). The J segment lost 7 bases and the V segment lost 0 bases, leaving 12 bases of the junction unmatched. This CDR3 contains 18 residues. CDR3 DNA: TGTGCCAGCAGTTTATCGACGGGGGGACAGCGCGTGAATTCACCCCTCCACTTT. Translated, it gives CASSLSTGGQRVNSPLHF.

The gene calls are TRBV29-1 and TRBJ2-7, with 7 nucleotides matching TRBD1. The CDR3 runs 13 residues. The V gene end was trimmed by 1 base and the J gene end by 7 bases; junction bases not matched to a gene: 7. Germline assignment: CDR1 SQVTM and CDR2 ANQGSEA. Written as DNA, the CDR3 is TGCAGCGTTGAAGGAGGGGGCGGAGGTGAGCAGTACTTC. Its translation: CSVEGGGGGEQYF.

In its sample, this clone ranks as medium-sized. The chain carries TRBV7-9 and TRBJ2-4; no clear D. The V gene's germline CDR1 is SEHNR and CDR2 FQNEAQ (reference sequence). CDR3 length: 16 residues. Trimming cost V 1 base and J 0 bases, with 10 bases left between them. CDR3 DNA sequence: TGTGCCAGCAGCTTAGGTGCCGGGTTAGCCAAAAACATTCAGTACTTC. The encoded protein is CASSLGAGLAKNIQYF.

This sequence joins TRBV19 and TRBJ1-4; D unresolved. This CDR3 region has 16 residues. Trimming removed 2 bases at V and 7 bases at J, with 17 bases between. The germline V gene encodes CDR1 LNHDA and CDR2 SQIVND (reference sequence). The CDR3 loop reads CASSINPRTEGEKLFF. The DNA for the CDR3 is TGTGCCAGTAGTATAAATCCCCGGACGGAGGGTGAAAAACTGTTTTTT.

The chain carries TRBV19 and TRBJ2-3, with 8 positions matching TRBD1. Unmatched junction bases numbered 3, after V lost 3 bases and J lost 4 bases. Germline assignment: CDR1 LNHDA and CDR2 SQIVND (reference sequence). The CDR3 runs 14 residues. The CDR3 sequence is CASSIGQGPDTQYF. The CDR3 region has the DNA TGTGCCAGTAGTATTGGACAGGGCCCAGATACGCAGTATTTT.

V gene TRBV5-4 combines with J gene TRBJ2-7; 10 positions agree with TRBD2. The V gene end was trimmed by 6 bases and the J gene end by 5 bases; junction bases not matched to a gene: 8. The CDR3 contains 14 residues. Germline CDR1 and CDR2: SGHNT and YYREEE (reference sequence). CDR3 loop: CASTKDLAGDEQYF. DNA of the CDR3: TGTGCCAGCACTAAAGACCTAGCGGGAGACGAGCAGTACTTC.

This chain joins TRBV6-6 and TRBJ2-5, with 12 bases lining up with TRBD2. The germline V gene has CDR1 MNHNY and CDR2 SVGAGI (reference sequence). The CDR3 totals 12 residues. J lost 5 bases, V lost 8 bases, and 0 bases had no gene match. Here the CDR3 reads CASGLAGETQYF. Here the CDR3 DNA reads TGTGCCAGCGGACTAGCGGGGGAGACCCAGTACTTC.

Remarks on this clone: A much larger clone is a single base away; this may be a read error. The rearrangement joins TRBV4-1 to TRBJ2-6; unclear D gene. Germline assignment: CDR1 MGHRA and CDR2 YSYEKL. The CDR3 contains 15 residues. Trimming left V 0 bases short and J 0 bases short, with 3 bases between. CDR3 nucleotides: TGCGCCAGCAGCCAAGACAACTCTGGGGCCAACGTCCTGACTTTC. Amino acid sequence: CASSQDNSGANVLTF.

The chain carries TRBV11-3 and TRBJ2-1, with 7 bases identical to TRBD2. The length of the CDR3 is 16 residues. Germline values: CDR1 SGHNT, CDR2 YENEEA. The V segment lost 2 bases and the J segment 6 bases; nucleotides outside the gene matches: 10. The CDR3 is CASSLFGGSISNEQFF. DNA of the CDR3: TGTGCCAGCAGCTTATTCGGCGGGAGCATAAGCAATGAGCAGTTCTTC.

The rearrangement links TRBV19 to TRBJ1-5; D is undetermined. Germline loops: CDR1 LNHDA, CDR2 SQIVND (reference sequence). V shed 3 bases and J shed 2 bases, with 8 bases lying between them. CDR3 length: 14 amino acids. The DNA for the CDR3 is TGTGCCAGTAGTATTGACAAAGGCAATCAGCCCCAGCATTTT. Translated: CASSIDKGNQPQHF.

This sequence joins TRBV5-4 and TRBJ1-1; D gene unclear. The V gene's germline CDR1 is SGHNT and CDR2 YYREEE (reference sequence). V lost 0 bases and J 0 bases, leaving 9 bases between the germline ends. The CDR3 is made up of 15 amino acids. CDR3 DNA sequence: TGTGCCAGCAGCTTGGAGGGCCAAATGAACACTGAAGCTTTCTTT. Its protein product is CASSLEGQMNTEAFF.

The chain is built from TRBV18 and TRBJ2-7, with D perhaps matching TRBD2 (6 bases). CDR3 length: 16 amino acids. The germline V gene has CDR1 KGHSH and CDR2 LQKENI. The germline V and J ends were trimmed by 6 bases and 2 bases, with 20 bases remaining between them. The CDR3 region has the DNA TGTGCCAGCTCCCCAGGCGGGATAGCGGATGCCTACGAGCAGTACTTC. It encodes CASSPGGIADAYEQYF.

The chain employs TRBV30 and TRBJ1-5; 7 bases fit TRBD1. CDR1 is GTSNPN and CDR2 is SVGIG in the germline V gene (reference sequence). V lost 3 bases and J lost 4; bases outside the gene matches: 3. The CDR3 length is 13 residues. This CDR3 reads CAWSLQGNQPQHF. CDR3 bases: TGTGCCTGGAGCCTACAGGGGAATCAGCCCCAGCATTTT.

This chain connects TRBV29-1 to TRBJ1-1; a weak D match, TRBD1 (5 bases). Germline V gives CDR1 SQVTM, CDR2 ANQGSEA. The V end lost 7 bases, the J end lost 0 bases, and 15 bases lay between the germline ends. The CDR3 contains 14 residues. Here the CDR3 DNA reads TGCAGCGCTGGACACGGGGAAATGAACACTGAAGCTTTCTTT. Its translation is CSAGHGEMNTEAFF.

This clone has just a few counts. The rearrangement joins TRBV2 to TRBJ2-7, with a weak D call TRBD2 (5 bases). V shed 2 bases and J shed 3 bases, with 14 bases lying between them. CDR3 length: 15 residues. Germline V gene data show CDR1 as SNHLY and CDR2 as FYNNEI. CDR3 protein: CASSESPARGYEQYF. In DNA form, the CDR3 reads TGTGCCAGCAGTGAATCTCCCGCCCGGGGCTACGAGCAGTACTTC.

Details on this clone: The DNA is left out, because the CDR3 cannot be placed on it with certainty; the CDR3 is given as TCRdb lists it. This chain connects TRBV5-1 to TRBJ2-5. The CDR3 is 12 residues long, ends included. Per germline, CDR1 SGHRS and CDR2 YFSETQ. The CDR3 loop is CASSFVGVGSYF.

This clone has just a few counts. The chain employs TRBV7-3 and TRBJ1-1; D may be TRBD1 (6 bases). CDR3 length: 11 residues. Germline V CDR1 and CDR2: SGHTA, FQGTGA. V was trimmed by 6 bases and J by 8 bases, leaving 10 bases between them. The CDR3 reads CASSPQGEAFF. The CDR3 DNA reads as TGTGCCAGCAGTCCTCAGGGGGAAGCTTTCTTT.